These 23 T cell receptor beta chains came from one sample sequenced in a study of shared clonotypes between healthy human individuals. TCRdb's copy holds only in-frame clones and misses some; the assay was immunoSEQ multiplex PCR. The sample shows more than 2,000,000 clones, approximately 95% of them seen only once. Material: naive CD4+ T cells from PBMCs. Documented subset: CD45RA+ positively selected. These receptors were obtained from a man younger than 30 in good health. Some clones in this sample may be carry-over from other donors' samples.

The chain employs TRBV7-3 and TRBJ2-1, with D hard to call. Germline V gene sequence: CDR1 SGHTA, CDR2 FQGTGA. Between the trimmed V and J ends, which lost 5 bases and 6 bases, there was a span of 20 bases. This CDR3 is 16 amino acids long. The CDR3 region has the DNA TGTGCCAGCAGCCACCCGGAAGCCCCTATAGGCAATGAGCAGTTCTTC. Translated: CASSHPEAPIGNEQFF. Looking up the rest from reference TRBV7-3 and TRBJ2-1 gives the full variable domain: GAGVSQTPSNKVTEKGKYVELRCDPISGHTALYWYRQSLGQGPEFLIYFQGTGAADDSGLPNDRFFAVRPEGSVSTLKIQRTERGDSAVYLCASSHPEAPIGNEQFFGPGTRLTVL.

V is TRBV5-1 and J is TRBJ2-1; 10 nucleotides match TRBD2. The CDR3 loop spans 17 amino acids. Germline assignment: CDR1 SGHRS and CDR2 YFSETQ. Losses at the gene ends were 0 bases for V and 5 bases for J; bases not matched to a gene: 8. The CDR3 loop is CASSLAASGSMHNEQFF. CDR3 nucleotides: TGCGCCAGCAGCTTGGCGGCTAGCGGGAGTATGCACAATGAGCAGTTCTTC.

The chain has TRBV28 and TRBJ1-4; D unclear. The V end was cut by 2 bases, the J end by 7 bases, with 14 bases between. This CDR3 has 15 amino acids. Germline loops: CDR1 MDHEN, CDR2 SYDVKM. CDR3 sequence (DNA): TGTGCCAGCAGTTTAGGAGGCAGCGAGGGTGAAAAACTGTTTTTT. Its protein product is CASSLGGSEGEKLFF.

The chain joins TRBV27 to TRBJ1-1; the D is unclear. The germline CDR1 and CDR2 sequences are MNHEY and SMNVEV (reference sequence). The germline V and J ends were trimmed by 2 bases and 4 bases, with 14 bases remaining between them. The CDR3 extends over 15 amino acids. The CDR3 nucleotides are TGTGCCAGCAGTTTACAGTCCGGGTGGGGCACTGAAGCTTTCTTT. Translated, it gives CASSLQSGWGTEAFF.

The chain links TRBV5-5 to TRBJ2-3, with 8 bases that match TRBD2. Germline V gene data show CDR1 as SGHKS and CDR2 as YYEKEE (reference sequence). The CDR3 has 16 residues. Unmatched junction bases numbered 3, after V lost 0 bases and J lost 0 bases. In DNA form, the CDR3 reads TGTGCCAGCAGCTTGGTAGCTAGCGGGAGCACAGATACGCAGTATTTT. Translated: CASSLVASGSTDTQYF.

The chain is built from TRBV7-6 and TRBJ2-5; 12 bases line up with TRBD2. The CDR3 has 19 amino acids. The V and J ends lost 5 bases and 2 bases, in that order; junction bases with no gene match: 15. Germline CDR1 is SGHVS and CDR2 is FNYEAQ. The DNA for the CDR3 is TGTGCCAGCAGCCGAGACACAGGACTAGCGGGACCCCAACAAGAGACCCAGTACTTC. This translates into CASSRDTGLAGPQQETQYF.

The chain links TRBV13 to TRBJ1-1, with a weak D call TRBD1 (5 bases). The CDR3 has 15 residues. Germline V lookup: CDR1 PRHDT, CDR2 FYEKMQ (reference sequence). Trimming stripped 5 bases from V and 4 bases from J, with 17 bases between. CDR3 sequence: CASSPRLGRLTEAFF. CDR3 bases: TGTGCCAGCAGCCCGCGACTGGGGCGTCTCACTGAAGCTTTCTTT.

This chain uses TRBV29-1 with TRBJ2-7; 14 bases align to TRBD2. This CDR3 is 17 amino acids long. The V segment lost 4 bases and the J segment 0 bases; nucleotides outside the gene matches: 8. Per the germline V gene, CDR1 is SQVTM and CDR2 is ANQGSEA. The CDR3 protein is CSVALGLAGEYSYEQYF. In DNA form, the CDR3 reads TGCAGCGTTGCTCTGGGACTAGCGGGAGAGTACTCCTACGAGCAGTACTTC.

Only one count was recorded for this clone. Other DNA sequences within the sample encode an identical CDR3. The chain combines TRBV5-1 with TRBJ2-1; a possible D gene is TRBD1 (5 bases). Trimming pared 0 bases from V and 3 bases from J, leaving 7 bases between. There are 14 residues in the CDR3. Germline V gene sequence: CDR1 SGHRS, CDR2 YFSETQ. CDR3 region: CASSLGQSYNEQFF. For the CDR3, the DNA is TGCGCCAGCAGCTTGGGACAGAGCTACAATGAGCAGTTCTTC.

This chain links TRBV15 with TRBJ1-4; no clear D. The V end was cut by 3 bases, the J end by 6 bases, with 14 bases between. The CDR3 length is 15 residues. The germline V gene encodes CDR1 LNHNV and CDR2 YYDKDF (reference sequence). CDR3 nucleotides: TGTGCCACCAGCAGTGGGCGGACGGACCATGAAAAACTGTTTTTT. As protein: CATSSGRTDHEKLFF.

CDR3 nucleotides: TGTGCCAGCTCTGTACTAGCCGAAACCTACAATGAGCAGTTCTTC. Its protein product is CASSVLAETYNEQFF. V is TRBV18 and J is TRBJ2-1; D perhaps matches TRBD2 (6 bases). The germline CDR1 and CDR2 sequences are KGHSH and LQKENI. Trimming shortened V by 6 bases and J by 2 bases, and 14 bases separated the two germline ends. The CDR3 loop spans 15 amino acids.

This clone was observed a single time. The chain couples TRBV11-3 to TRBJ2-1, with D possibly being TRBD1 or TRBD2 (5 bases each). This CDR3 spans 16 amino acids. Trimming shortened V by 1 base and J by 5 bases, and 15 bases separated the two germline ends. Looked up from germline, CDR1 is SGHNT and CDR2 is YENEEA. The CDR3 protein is CASSLGDGKINNEQFF. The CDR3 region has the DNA TGTGCCAGCAGCTTAGGGGACGGGAAGATAAACAATGAGCAGTTCTTC.

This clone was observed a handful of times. The CDR3 DNA reads as TGTGCCAGCAGCTTAGACCCATTGCGCTACACCTTC. The encoded protein is CASSLDPLRYTF. The chain uses TRBV7-9 and TRBJ1-2; D call uncertain. This CDR3 is 12 amino acids long. Germline values: CDR1 SEHNR, CDR2 FQNEAQ (reference sequence). V was pared by 1 base and J by 9 bases, with 9 bases between.

CDR3 in amino acids: CASSVSSGRDYNEQFF. The CDR3 coding sequence is TGTGCCAGCAGCGTCAGTAGCGGGAGGGACTACAATGAGCAGTTCTTC. The chain has TRBV5-4 and TRBJ2-1, with 11 positions matching TRBD2. CDR1 SGHNT and CDR2 YYREEE come from the germline V gene (reference sequence). The CDR3 runs to 16 residues. V shed 4 bases, J shed 3 bases, and the junction held 6 bases outside the gene matches.

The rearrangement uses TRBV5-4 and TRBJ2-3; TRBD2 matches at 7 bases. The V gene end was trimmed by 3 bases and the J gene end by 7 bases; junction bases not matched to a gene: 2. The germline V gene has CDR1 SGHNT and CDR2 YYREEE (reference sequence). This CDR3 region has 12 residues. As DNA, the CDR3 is TGTGCCAGCAGCTCAGCGGGGAATACGCAGTATTTT. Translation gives CASSSAGNTQYF.

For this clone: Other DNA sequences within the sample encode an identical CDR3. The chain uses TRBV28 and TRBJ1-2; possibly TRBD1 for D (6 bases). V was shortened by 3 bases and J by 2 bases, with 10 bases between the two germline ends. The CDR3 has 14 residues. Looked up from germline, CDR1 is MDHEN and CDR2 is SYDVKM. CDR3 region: CASSLTGTNYGYTF. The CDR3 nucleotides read TGTGCCAGCAGTTTGACCGGGACAAACTATGGCTACACCTTC.

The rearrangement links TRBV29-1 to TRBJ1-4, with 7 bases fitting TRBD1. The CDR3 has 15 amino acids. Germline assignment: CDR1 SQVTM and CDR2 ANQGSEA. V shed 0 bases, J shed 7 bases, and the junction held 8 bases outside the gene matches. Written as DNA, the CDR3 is TGCAGCGTTGAAGATCCGACAGGGACGGGTGAAAAACTGTTTTTT. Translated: CSVEDPTGTGEKLFF.

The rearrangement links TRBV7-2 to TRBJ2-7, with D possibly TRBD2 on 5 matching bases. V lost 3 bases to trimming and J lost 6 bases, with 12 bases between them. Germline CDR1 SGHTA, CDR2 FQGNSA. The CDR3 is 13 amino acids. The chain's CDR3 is CASSFFRTPEQYF. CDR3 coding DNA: TGTGCCAGCAGCTTTTTCAGGACTCCCGAGCAGTACTTC.

The CDR3 is CAISRYAPTSGSTDTQYF. The CDR3 DNA is TGTGCCATCAGTCGCTACGCCCCGACTAGCGGAAGCACAGATACGCAGTATTTT. The V call is TRBV10-3, the J call TRBJ2-3; 9 bases agree with TRBD2. Trimming at V came to 5 bases and at J to 0 bases, leaving 12 bases not matched to a gene. The CDR3 is 18 amino acids. Germline V gene lookup returns CDR1 ENHRY and CDR2 SYGVKD.

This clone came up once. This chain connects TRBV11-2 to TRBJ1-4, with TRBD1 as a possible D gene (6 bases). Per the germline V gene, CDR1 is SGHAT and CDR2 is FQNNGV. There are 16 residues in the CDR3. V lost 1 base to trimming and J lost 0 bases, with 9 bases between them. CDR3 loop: CASSLVGGPTNEKLFF. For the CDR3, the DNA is TGTGCCAGCAGCTTAGTCGGGGGGCCAACTAATGAAAAACTGTTTTTT.

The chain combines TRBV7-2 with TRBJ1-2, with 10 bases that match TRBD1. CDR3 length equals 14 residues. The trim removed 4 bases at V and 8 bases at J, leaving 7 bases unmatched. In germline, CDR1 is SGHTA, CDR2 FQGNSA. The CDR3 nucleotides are TGTGCCAGCAGCTCCCGGGACAGGGGTTTGGGCTACACCTTC. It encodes CASSSRDRGLGYTF.

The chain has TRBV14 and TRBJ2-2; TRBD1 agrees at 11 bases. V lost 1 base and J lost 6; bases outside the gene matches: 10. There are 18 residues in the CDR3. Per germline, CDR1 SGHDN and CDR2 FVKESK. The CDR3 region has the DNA TGTGCCAGCAGCCAAGGGACCCCATCGGACAGGGGGCCCGGGGAGCTGTTTTTT. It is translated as CASSQGTPSDRGPGELFF.

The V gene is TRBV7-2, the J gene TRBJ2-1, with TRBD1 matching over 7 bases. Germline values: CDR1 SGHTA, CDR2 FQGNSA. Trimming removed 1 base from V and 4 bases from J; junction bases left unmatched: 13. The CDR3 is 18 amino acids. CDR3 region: CASSLGGQRGPIYNEQFF. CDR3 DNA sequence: TGTGCCAGCAGCTTAGGGGGACAGAGGGGCCCAATTTACAATGAGCAGTTCTTC.